Listed below are T cell receptor beta chains from one sample, sequenced in a study of T cell repertoires in cytomegalovirus infection. In TCRdb, the reads were re-called with MiXCR into one record per CDR3 protein. The data show approximately 260,000 distinct CDR3 sequences, over 15% seen once. The material sequenced was CD8+ T cells from PBMCs. These receptors came from a human donor in good health (CMV status not recorded). Some clones in this sample may be carry-over from other donors' samples. The CDR3 runs from the conserved cysteine through the conserved F or W.

>TRBV7-2
CASSLGGARPSYEQYF
>TRBV7-9
CASANGQGQETQYF
>TRBV27
CASSLSTGIGYGYTF
>TRBV12-3/TRBV12-4
CASSFFPVGLAGTSNTGELFF
>TRBV29-1
CSSRGAREETQYF
>TRBV20-1
CSAREIPGILNQPQHF
>TRBV7-8
CASSLAPDTYYGYTF
>TRBV29-1
CSVRGTVAYNEQFF
>TRBV7-6
CASSGGPGQDADTQYF
>TRBV7-9
CASSSPGLVSTGELFF
>TRBV3-1
CASSQDLERDRKEETQYF
>TRBV7-9
CATRDRPNTEAFF
>TRBV6-1
CASSEYNSMNTEAFF
>TRBV20-1
CSARDWNRDRGERETQYF
>TRBV11-2
CASSLGELQYF
>TRBV7-2
CASSMRPSLTVSYEQYF
>TRBV4-1
CASSQGWGQGPLVQETQYF
>TRBV7-2
CASSSLQGGYEQYF
>TRBV12-3/TRBV12-4
CASRGRGLDTGELFF
>TRBV3-1
CASSPYLQGSGTYEQYF
>TRBV14
CASSQDSGSDTEAFF
>TRBV5-1
CASSTRPPETGELFF
>TRBV5-6
CASSLALDGYNEQFF
>TRBV24-1
CATSRSNQPQHF
>TRBV19
CASSIGGRGDYEQYF
>TRBV20-1
CSARPEGNTEAFF
>TRBV7-2
CASSLTLQGALSNQPQHF
>TRBV29-1
CSVDSGTAAETQYF
>TRBV28
CASSLKWGNQPQHF
>TRBV7-2
CASSNRGSGNTIYF
>TRBV5-5
CASHDRGASYNEQFF
>TRBV7-8
CASSLRPLAGGTYNEQFF
>TRBV6-5
CASSDTHRLGDTGELFF